This T cell receptor beta chain is from a study of blood T cell repertoires in COVID-19. Study-wide background: The United States, Italy and Spain provided the acute and convalescent COVID-19 samples.

The V gene end was trimmed by 5 bases and the J gene end by 0 bases; junction bases not matched to a gene: 15. CDR1 is LNHDA, CDR2 SQIVND, per germline (reference sequence). CDR3 length equals 18 residues. How the authors handled the data: Nucleated cell number was recorded as an estimate derived from reference gene primer amplification. Sequencing used immunoSEQ multiplex PCR; TCRdb keeps in-frame clones, though not all of them. V and J calls and clone size are those listed in that table; D and trimming were worked out from the DNA. The sample consists of around 110,000 clones, around four fifths of them appearing once.

The clonotype comes from a man aged 25-45 years with acute or convalescent COVID-19. The chain combines TRBV19 with TRBJ1-1, with TRBD1 matching over 7 bases. Specimen: peripheral blood. DNA of the CDR3: TGTGCCAGTAGTCCATTCCGGGACAGCTACCTCATGAACACTGAAGCTTTCTTT. The encoded protein is CASSPFRDSYLMNTEAFF.